These 6 T cell receptor beta chains originate from one sample sequenced in a study of blood T cell repertoires in COVID-19. TCRdb keeps only in-frame clones here, not all; method: immunoSEQ multiplex PCR. The data show almost 400,000 clones, roughly 89% seen once. Sequenced: PBMCs or T cells enriched from blood (not recorded which). All receptors come from a woman younger than 45 who had recovered from COVID-19.

This chain connects TRBV18 to TRBJ1-1; TRBD1 might be the D (5 bases). The V gene lost 3 bases and the J gene lost 1 base, with 12 bases spanning the gap. Germline loops: CDR1 KGHSH, CDR2 LQKENI. CDR3 size: 15 residues. In DNA, the CDR3 is TGTGCCAGCTCACCGGCTTGGGGGGAGAACACTGAAGCTTTCTTT. As protein: CASSPAWGENTEAFF.

This clone was counted once. The chain couples TRBV4-1 to TRBJ2-6; D possibly corresponds to TRBD2 (5 bases). Between the trimmed V and J ends, which lost 3 bases and 0 bases, there was a span of 15 bases. The CDR3 consists of 18 residues. The germline CDR1 and CDR2 sequences are MGHRA and YSYEKL. The CDR3 is CASSQLLVRYSGANVLTF. CDR3 DNA sequence: TGCGCCAGCAGCCAGCTACTAGTTCGGTACTCTGGGGCCAACGTCCTGACTTTC.

The J gene is TRBJ1-2, the V gene TRBV28; possibly TRBD1 for D (5 bases). Trimming cost V 5 bases and J 6 bases, with 16 bases left between them. Germline assignment: CDR1 MDHEN and CDR2 SYDVKM. This CDR3 has 14 residues. CDR3 in amino acids: CASSNGFRGDGYTF. DNA for the CDR3: TGTGCCAGCAGTAATGGGTTTCGGGGGGATGGCTACACCTTC.

The chain has TRBV4-1 and TRBJ2-3, with a weak D call TRBD2 (6 bases). Trimming took 4 bases from V and 0 from J, leaving 11 bases between them. Per germline, CDR1 MGHRA and CDR2 YSYEKL. The CDR3 has 15 amino acids. CDR3 nucleotides: TGCGCCAGCAGCCGGTCGGGAGTTAGCACAGATACGCAGTATTTT. It translates to CASSRSGVSTDTQYF.

The chain carries TRBV20-1 and TRBJ1-6; D uncertain. V was trimmed by 3 bases and J by 10 bases, leaving 13 bases between them. Germline V gives CDR1 DFQATT, CDR2 SNEGSKA (reference sequence). The CDR3 totals 13 residues. CDR3 residues: CSASQRGSSPLHF. CDR3 DNA: TGCAGTGCTAGTCAAAGAGGTAGCTCACCCCTCCACTTT.

This chain joins TRBV9 and TRBJ1-1; D is uncertain. Deletions cut 0 bases from V and 0 bases from J, with 9 bases between. In germline, CDR1 is SGDLS, CDR2 YYNGEE. The CDR3 runs to 15 residues. CDR3 in amino acids: CASSVDSDMNTEAFF. CDR3 DNA: TGTGCCAGCAGCGTAGATTCAGACATGAACACTGAAGCTTTCTTT.